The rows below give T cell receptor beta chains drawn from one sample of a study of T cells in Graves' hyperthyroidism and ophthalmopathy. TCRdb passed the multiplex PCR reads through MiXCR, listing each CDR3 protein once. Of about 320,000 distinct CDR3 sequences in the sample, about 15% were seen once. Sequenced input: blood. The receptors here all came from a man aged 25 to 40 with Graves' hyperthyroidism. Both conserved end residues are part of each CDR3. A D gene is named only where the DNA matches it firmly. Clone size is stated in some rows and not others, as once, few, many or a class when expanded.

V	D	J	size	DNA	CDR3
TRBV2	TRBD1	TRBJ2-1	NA	TGTGCCAGCAGGATGACAGGGAGCTCCTACAATGAGCAGTTCTTC	CASRMTGSSYNEQFF
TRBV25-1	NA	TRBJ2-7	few	TGTGCCAGCAGTGAATGGGGGGGGCTCTCCTACGAGCAGTACTTC	CASSEWGGLSYEQYF
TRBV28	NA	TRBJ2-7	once	TGTGCCAGCAGTTCCCGCGTGAGGGGGGACTACGAGCAGTACTTC	CASSSRVRGDYEQYF
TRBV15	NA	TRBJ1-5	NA	TGTGCCACCAGCAGAGATCGCGGACAAGCCAATCAGCCCCAGCATTTT	CATSRDRGQANQPQHF
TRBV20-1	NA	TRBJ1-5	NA	TGCAGTGCTAGAGTAACGGGGACCGGCAATCAGCCCCAGCATTTT	CSARVTGTGNQPQHF
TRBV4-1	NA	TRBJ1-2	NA	TGCGCCAGCAGCCACCCCTTCACCGGAGGCAGCCGCTATGGCTACACCTTC	CASSHPFTGGSRYGYTF
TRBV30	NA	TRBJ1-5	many	TGTGCCTGGAGCGCTGGCCAAACGAATCAGCCCCAGCATTTT	CAWSAGQTNQPQHF
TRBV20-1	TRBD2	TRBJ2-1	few	TGCAGTGAACTAGCGGGACACAATGAGCAGTTCTTC	CSELAGHNEQFF
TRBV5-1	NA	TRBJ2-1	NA	TGCGCCAGCAGCCAGGGTGCGGGGAACGAGCAGTTCTTC	CASSQGAGNEQFF
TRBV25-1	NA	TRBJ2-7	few	TGTGCCAGCAGTGATTTCTCGGGGAGCTCCTACGAGCAGTACTTC	CASSDFSGSSYEQYF
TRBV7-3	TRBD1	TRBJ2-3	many	TGTGCCAGCAGCAGACAGACAGGGTCAGGGGATACGCAGTATTTT	CASSRQTGSGDTQYF
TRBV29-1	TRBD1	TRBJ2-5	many	TGCAGCGTTGAACCTCGGACAGGCGAGACCCAGTACTTC	CSVEPRTGETQYF
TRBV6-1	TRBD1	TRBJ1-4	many	TGTGCCAGCAGTGTGGGAGACAGGGCTTATGAAAAACTGTTTTTT	CASSVGDRAYEKLFF
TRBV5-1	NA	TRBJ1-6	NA	TGCGCCAGCAGACGAGATAATTCACCCCTCCACTTT	CASRRDNSPLHF
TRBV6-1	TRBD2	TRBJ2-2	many	TGTGCCAGCTCAAATGAGGCGGGAGGACCCTGGGGCACCGGGGAGCTGTTTTTT	CASSNEAGGPWGTGELFF
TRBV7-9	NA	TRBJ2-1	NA	TGTGCCAGCAGCGGGGGGCTACCAACAAATGAGCAGTTCTTC	CASSGGLPTNEQFF
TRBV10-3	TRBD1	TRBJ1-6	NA	TGTGCCTCAACGGGAGACAGGGGATATTCACCCCTCCACTTT	CASTGDRGYSPLHF
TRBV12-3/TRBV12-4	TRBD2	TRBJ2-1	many	TGTGCCAGCAGTTTAGCGCGTGGGACTAGCGAATTGGGTGAGCAGTTCTTC	CASSLARGTSELGEQFF
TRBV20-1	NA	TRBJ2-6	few	TGCAGTGCTAGTCCAGGCTCTGGGGCCAACGTCCTGACTTTC	CSASPGSGANVLTF
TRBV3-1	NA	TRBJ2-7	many	TGTGCCAGCAGCCAAGATCTGGGGAGATCCTACGAGCAGTACTTC	CASSQDLGRSYEQYF
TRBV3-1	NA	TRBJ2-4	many	TGTGCCAGCAGCCATGGTGACGTAAACATTCAGTACTTC	CASSHGDVNIQYF
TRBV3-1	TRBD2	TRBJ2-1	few	TGTGCCAGCAGCCAAGTATTAGCGGGAGTACCTGAGCAGTTCTTC	CASSQVLAGVPEQFF
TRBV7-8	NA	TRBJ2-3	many	TGTGCCAGCAGCTTGGGTTTAGGGAGGACAGATACGCAGTATTTT	CASSLGLGRTDTQYF
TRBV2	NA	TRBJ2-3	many	TGTGCCAGCAGTGCGAGGCTCCCAGATACGCAGTATTTT	CASSARLPDTQYF
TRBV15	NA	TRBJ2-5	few	TGTGCCACCCAGGCCGTTAACCCAAACCAAGAGACCCAGTACTTC	CATQAVNPNQETQYF
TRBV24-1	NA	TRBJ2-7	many	TGTGCCACCAGTGCGGGACCCGAGATCTACGAGCAGTACTTC	CATSAGPEIYEQYF
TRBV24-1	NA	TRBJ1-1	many	TGTGCCACCAGTGACTATAGCCACACTGAAGCTTTCTTT	CATSDYSHTEAFF